This T cell receptor (beta chain) was sequenced in a study of blood T cell repertoires in COVID-19. For the study at large: The study drew acute and convalescent COVID-19 samples from the United States, Italy and Spain. PBMCs, B-cell-depleted T cells, or T cells provided the cDNA or gDNA that made up the material.

The germline CDR1 and CDR2 sequences are KGHDR and SFDVKD. Trimming left V 3 bases short and J 7 bases short, with 14 bases between. The CDR3 has 15 residues. Authors' processing steps: Counts of nucleated cells, estimated from reference gene primer amplification, were obtained. TCRdb's table, derived via immunoSEQ multiplex PCR, lists solely in-frame clones and lacks some. The DNA gave D and trimming, while V, J and clone size come from that table. Of some 42,000 clones in the sample, about 88% are singletons; the top ten hold about 2.4%. What was sequenced was peripheral blood. This chain connects TRBV24-1 to TRBJ1-4, with D maybe TRBD1 (6 bases). The source is a human donor in a cohort sampled during active COVID-19. CDR3 DNA: TGTGCCACCAGTGATGGGGGGGCCCCGAGTGAAAAACTGTTTTTT. It codes for CATSDGGAPSEKLFF.